The 10 T cell receptor beta chains in this list originate from one sample, sequenced in a study of T cell responses to AZD1222 COVID-19 vaccine. The protocol was immunoSEQ multiplex PCR, while the TCRdb copy is restricted to in-frame clones and leaves out a portion. The data show roughly 150,000 clones, around 90% seen once. Source: peripheral blood, taken on day 0 of AZD1222 vaccination. The receptors come from an adult in good health.

In this sample, this clone turned up a few times. The V gene is TRBV9, the J gene TRBJ1-6; the D is unclear. This CDR3 has 15 amino acids. Trimming took 3 bases from V and 10 from J, leaving 17 bases between them. Germline CDR1 SGDLS, CDR2 YYNGEE. CDR3 region: CASSADLLLGSPLHF. For the CDR3, the DNA is TGTGCCAGCAGCGCCGACTTGCTGCTGGGCTCACCCCTCCACTTT.

This chain connects TRBV7-3 to TRBJ2-3, with unresolved D. V lost 2 bases to trimming and J lost 6 bases, with 6 bases between them. This CDR3 is 12 amino acids long. Germline lookup yields CDR1 SGHTA and CDR2 FQGTGA. The CDR3, as DNA: TGTGCCAGCAGCTTAGACGGCGATACGCAGTATTTT. Its protein is CASSLDGDTQYF.

This chain links TRBV4-3 with TRBJ2-3; D is undetermined. V lost 2 bases and J lost 5, with 8 bases in between. The CDR3 consists of 13 residues. Germline V gene lookup returns CDR1 LGHNA and CDR2 YSLEER. Here the CDR3 DNA reads TGCGCCAGCAGCCAATCCCTGGGAGATACGCAGTATTTT. This gives the protein CASSQSLGDTQYF.

This chain links TRBV3-1 (or the pseudogene TRBV3-2) with TRBJ2-3, with 11 bases that match TRBD2. Germline V gene lookup returns CDR1 LGHDT and CDR2 YNNKEL (reference sequence). The CDR3 length is 21 residues. The J segment lost 4 bases and the V segment lost 1 base, leaving 19 bases of the junction unmatched. The CDR3 nucleotides are TGTGCCAGCAGCCAAGTCTCCCAGCTAGATAGCGGGAGGGCCGATTCAGATACGCAGTATTTT. Amino acids: CASSQVSQLDSGRADSDTQYF.

This clone was recorded only once. The genes are TRBV6-5 and TRBJ1-2; the D gene is possibly TRBD1 (5 bases). From germline, CDR1 is MNHEY and CDR2 SVGAGI. The CDR3 sequence is 15 residues long. Trimming removed 0 bases at V and 0 bases at J, with 8 bases between. CDR3 loop: CASSYSMTANYGYTF. CDR3 DNA: TGTGCCAGCAGTTACTCGATGACAGCTAACTATGGCTACACCTTC.

This clone was detected once. The chain has TRBV12-3 or TRBV12-4 and TRBJ2-7; maybe TRBD1 (5 bases). With 3 bases removed from V and 2 bases from J, the gap between germline ends came to 8 bases. This CDR3 has 13 residues. The chain's CDR3 is CASSFQGPYEQYF. The CDR3 nucleotides are TGTGCCAGCAGTTTTCAGGGCCCCTACGAGCAGTACTTC.

The chain joins TRBV5-1 to TRBJ1-6; D may be TRBD1 (5 bases). The V end lost 0 bases, the J end lost 7 bases, and 17 bases lay between the germline ends. Per the germline V gene, CDR1 is SGHRS and CDR2 is YFSETQ. There are 17 residues in the CDR3. In DNA, the CDR3 is TGCGCCAGCAGCTTGGCCCCAAGGGGCCCCGCGAATTCACCCCTCCACTTT. Its translation: CASSLAPRGPANSPLHF.

In this sample, this clone turned up once. The chain is built from TRBV10-3 and TRBJ1-2, with D perhaps matching TRBD1 (5 bases). In germline, CDR1 is ENHRY, CDR2 SYGVKD. CDR3 length: 14 amino acids. Trimming shortened V by 6 bases and J by 14 bases, and 25 bases separated the two germline ends. CDR3 DNA sequence: TGTGCCATCAGCAACAGCCGGGACCCCCCACCTATAACCTTC. It is translated as CAISNSRDPPPITF.

V gene TRBV10-1 combines with J gene TRBJ1-2, with D possibly matching TRBD1 (5 bases). The CDR3 is 13 amino acids. Germline V CDR1 and CDR2: WNHNN, SYGVQD (reference sequence). V was cut by 4 bases and J by 6 bases, with 12 bases left in between. The CDR3 sequence is CASSADRRNGYTF. In DNA form, the CDR3 reads TGCGCCAGCAGTGCCGACAGAAGAAATGGCTACACCTTC.

This clone was recorded once. The rearrangement joins TRBV21-1 to TRBJ2-6; the tabulated D call, TRBD1, remains unverified against the DNA. TRBV21-1 is classified as a pseudogene. The CDR3 spans 17 residues. CDR3 sequence (DNA): TGTGCCAGCAGCACCGGGACAGGGTTTGTTGGGGCCAACGTCCTGACTTTC. Its protein product is CASSTGTGFVGANVLTF.